The subject of this entry is one TCR beta chain. Its specificity is not known. The sample belongs to a study of cytomegalovirus exposure and HLA in healthy donors. Study outcomes and limitations: Most TCR sequences showed up rarely, but some public TCRs showed up in many donors. Cytomegalovirus association was listed for around 180 TCR beta chains. Reportedly, diagnosis of cytomegalovirus status by the classifier showed high specificity and sensitivity.

CDR1 is LNHNV, CDR2 YYDKDF, per germline (reference sequence). V lost 4 bases and J 4 bases, leaving 10 bases between the germline ends. This CDR3 spans 13 amino acids. The PCR was carried out with 60 Vbeta primers and 13 Jbeta primers. The protocol was immunoSEQ multiplex PCR, while the TCRdb copy is restricted to in-frame clones and leaves out a portion. The sample holds around 210,000 clones, 70% to 85% seen once. V is TRBV15 and J is TRBJ2-5; TRBD1 is a possible D gene (5 bases). Sequenced sample: PBMCs. The TCR sequence derives from a man aged 45-65 years in good health and CMV-seronegative. In nucleotides, the CDR3 is TGTGCCACCAGCATCGACAGTGGAGAGACCCAGTACTTC. Its protein is CATSIDSGETQYF. Looking up the rest from reference TRBV15 and TRBJ2-5 gives the full variable domain: DAMVIQNPRYQVTQFGKPVTLSCSQTLNHNVMYWYQQKSSQAPKLLFHYYDKDFNNEADTPDNFQSRRPNTSFCFLDIRSPGLGDTAMYLCATSIDSGETQYFGPGTRLLVL.